These 27 T cell receptor beta chains came from one sample sequenced in a study of cytomegalovirus exposure and HLA in healthy donors (TCRdb year 2017). The library came from the immunoSEQ multiplex PCR assay. The table was pulled from immuneACCESS by TCRdb, which kept in-frame rearrangements only. Such tables lose some clones; where checked, under half of the loss comes from unresolved V genes, and the rest has no known cause. The sample records 200,000 to 250,000 clones, roughly 85% of which are singletons. Roughly 5.4% of the sample comes from the top ten. The sample comprised PBMCs. These receptors were obtained from a woman under 30 in good health and CMV-seronegative.

V gene TRBV28 combines with J gene TRBJ1-2; weak D call: TRBD1 (5 bases). Germline loops: CDR1 MDHEN, CDR2 SYDVKM. This CDR3 region has 17 residues. V lost 6 bases, J lost 1 base, and 21 bases lay in between. The DNA for the CDR3 is TGTGCCAGCAGCCCCTCGGACGGGGGTTTTTTTAACTATGGCTACACCTTC. It codes for CASSPSDGGFFNYGYTF.

This chain links TRBV9 with TRBJ1-6, with 8 bases matching TRBD1. Germline V gene lookup returns CDR1 SGDLS and CDR2 YYNGEE. This CDR3 has 15 amino acids. Trimming took 4 bases from V and 6 from J; bases not matched to a gene: 6. DNA of the CDR3: TGTGCCAGCAGCACAGGGGGGGGAGGTAATTCACCCCTCCACTTT. Amino acid sequence: CASSTGGGGNSPLHF.

The J gene is TRBJ2-7, the V gene TRBV13; D might be TRBD2 (6 bases). Trimming took 7 bases from V and 4 from J, leaving 23 bases between them. This CDR3 contains 16 residues. CDR1 PRHDT and CDR2 FYEKMQ come from the germline V gene (reference sequence). Here the CDR3 reads CASTQGFGTGLYEQYF. For the CDR3, the DNA is TGTGCCAGCACCCAAGGGTTCGGGACGGGACTTTACGAGCAGTACTTC.

The chain joins TRBV27 to TRBJ2-7; D is possibly TRBD2 (5 bases). Trimming shortened V by 3 bases and J by 3 bases, and 9 bases separated the two germline ends. The germline V gene has CDR1 MNHEY and CDR2 SMNVEV (reference sequence). CDR3 length: 13 residues. CDR3 bases: TGTGCCAGCAGTTTTTCGGGGTACTACGAGCAGTACTTC. As protein: CASSFSGYYEQYF.

V is TRBV4-1 and J is TRBJ1-6, with 7 nucleotides matching TRBD1. The V and J ends lost 4 bases and 6 bases, in that order; junction bases with no gene match: 3. The CDR3 totals 14 residues. CDR1 and CDR2 (germline): MGHRA, YSYEKL. The CDR3 loop is CASSLGTVNSPLHF. The CDR3, as DNA: TGCGCCAGCAGCCTGGGGACAGTTAATTCACCCCTCCACTTT.

In its sample, this clone was seen a few times. The chain links TRBV5-4 to TRBJ2-7; tentatively, D is TRBD1 (6 bases). The CDR3 extends over 13 amino acids. V lost 0 bases and J lost 5, with 9 bases in between. CDR1 is SGHNT, CDR2 YYREEE, per germline (reference sequence). The CDR3 DNA sequence: TGTGCCAGCAGCTTGGAGACAGGAGACGAGCAGTACTTC. This sequence encodes CASSLETGDEQYF.

This chain connects TRBV5-1 to TRBJ2-1; maybe TRBD2 (6 bases). CDR1 SGHRS and CDR2 YFSETQ come from the germline V gene. This CDR3 is 16 amino acids long. Trimming stripped 4 bases from V and 0 bases from J, with 14 bases between. CDR3 nucleotides: TGCGCCAGCAGCAAACAAGCGGGTAGCTCCTACAATGAGCAGTTCTTC. This translates into CASSKQAGSSYNEQFF.

The chain is built from TRBV10-2 and TRBJ1-5; no reliable D call. The CDR3 has 14 amino acids. CDR1 and CDR2 from the germline V gene are WSHSY and SAAADI. V lost 4 bases, J lost 0 bases, and 7 bases lay in between. CDR3 in amino acids: CASSGYSSNQPQHF. The CDR3 nucleotides read TGCGCCAGCAGTGGCTATAGTAGCAATCAGCCCCAGCATTTT.

The J gene is TRBJ1-1, the V gene TRBV27; D is uncertain. Looked up from germline, CDR1 is MNHEY and CDR2 is SMNVEV (reference sequence). The CDR3 spans 16 residues. V shed 0 bases and J shed 0 bases, with 11 bases lying between them. The CDR3: CASSLSSGGLNTEAFF. The CDR3, as DNA: TGTGCCAGCAGTTTATCCTCAGGCGGATTGAACACTGAAGCTTTCTTT.

The V gene is TRBV30, the J gene TRBJ2-7; TRBD1 aligns across 7 bases. The CDR3 totals 14 residues. CDR1 and CDR2 from the germline V gene are GTSNPN and SVGIG (reference sequence). With 0 bases clipped from V and 9 bases from J, the junction kept 11 bases outside the gene matches. The CDR3: CAWSVGGIGGAQYF. Here the CDR3 DNA reads TGTGCCTGGAGTGTAGGGGGAATAGGGGGCGCGCAGTACTTC.

This chain connects TRBV4-2 to TRBJ2-5, with a tentative D call TRBD1 (6 bases). This CDR3 region has 16 residues. V was shortened by 1 base and J by 1 base, with 13 bases between the two germline ends. Per germline, CDR1 LGHNA and CDR2 YNFKEQ. The CDR3 nucleotides read TGTGCCAGCAGCCAAGTGGTACAGGGCTCCCAAGAGACCCAGTACTTC. Residues: CASSQVVQGSQETQYF.

The genes are TRBV2 and TRBJ2-7; TRBD1 matches at 9 bases. After removal of 7 bases from V and 6 bases from J, the junction contained 7 bases not matched to a gene. The CDR3 extends over 13 amino acids. The germline V gene has CDR1 SNHLY and CDR2 FYNNEI. This chain's CDR3 is CASTGTGRGEQYF. In DNA form, the CDR3 reads TGTGCCAGCACGGGGACAGGGAGGGGCGAGCAGTACTTC.

The rearrangement joins TRBV15 to TRBJ2-1, with D unclear. Per the germline V gene, CDR1 is LNHNV and CDR2 is YYDKDF (reference sequence). CDR3 size: 13 residues. V was clipped by 0 bases and J by 7 bases, with 7 bases between them. CDR3 in DNA: TGTGCCACCAGCAGAGACGCGCGGAATGAGCAGTTCTTC. Protein product: CATSRDARNEQFF.

The chain combines TRBV6-1 with TRBJ2-2, with TRBD2 as a possible D gene (5 bases). CDR3 length equals 16 residues. V gave up 3 bases and J gave up 6 bases, with 17 bases separating them. Germline assignment: CDR1 MNHNS and CDR2 SASEGT. The chain's CDR3 is CASSEVRRGSAGELFF. CDR3 bases: TGTGCCAGCAGTGAGGTTCGTCGGGGTTCCGCCGGGGAGCTGTTTTTT.

Here the CDR3 DNA reads TGTGCCAGCAGTAATCGGGTCCCTGGAAACACCATATATTTT. This encodes CASSNRVPGNTIYF. The genes are TRBV6-1 and TRBJ1-3; no firm D call. Trimming stripped 5 bases from V and 2 bases from J, with 10 bases between. Germline CDR1 and CDR2: MNHNS and SASEGT. The CDR3 runs to 14 residues.

The rearrangement links TRBV2 to TRBJ2-4; 7 nucleotides line up with TRBD2. The CDR3 length is 15 residues. CDR1 is SNHLY and CDR2 is FYNNEI in the germline V gene. The V gene end was trimmed by 5 bases and the J gene end by 0 bases; junction bases not matched to a gene: 4. CDR3 in amino acids: CASSLGGIAKNIQYF. The CDR3, as DNA: TGTGCCAGCAGTCTCGGGGGGATAGCCAAAAACATTCAGTACTTC. The full variable domain, rest sourced from reference TRBV2 and TRBJ2-4, is EPEVTQTPSHQVTQMGQEVILRCVPISNHLYFYWYRQILGQKVEFLVSFYNNEISEKSEIFDDQFSVERPDGSNFTLKIRSTKLEDSAMYFCASSLGGIAKNIQYFGAGTRLSVL.

The V and J genes are TRBV10-3 and TRBJ1-5; D may be TRBD1 (6 bases). Trimming removed 0 bases from V and 7 bases from J, with 7 bases in between. The CDR3 runs 13 residues. Per germline, CDR1 ENHRY and CDR2 SYGVKD. The CDR3 nucleotides read TGTGCCATCAGTGAGTCTGGGACACAGCCCCAGCATTTT. This encodes CAISESGTQPQHF.

The gene calls are TRBV28 and TRBJ2-3, with 14 nucleotides matching TRBD2. J lost 5 bases, V lost 10 bases, and 14 bases had no gene match. The germline CDR1 and CDR2 sequences are MDHEN and SYDVKM. The CDR3 length is 17 residues. Here the CDR3 DNA reads TGTGCCATCTCCCGGGGACTAGCGGGAGAAGGTGTAGATACGCAGTATTTT. Translated: CAISRGLAGEGVDTQYF.

There are a few counts of this clone. The rearrangement links TRBV6-5 to TRBJ1-2; no reliable D call. Trimming cost V 2 bases and J 7 bases, with 8 bases left between them. CDR1 and CDR2 (germline): MNHEY, SVGAGI. CDR3 length: 12 amino acids. Written as DNA, the CDR3 is TGTGCCAGCAGTTACGGGGAGGGTGGCTACACCTTC. This codes for CASSYGEGGYTF.

This clone has a handful of counts. The chain couples TRBV7-6 to TRBJ1-5, with D perhaps matching TRBD1 (6 bases). Deletions cut 4 bases from V and 7 bases from J, with 14 bases between. The V gene's germline CDR1 is SGHVS and CDR2 FNYEAQ. This CDR3 is 14 amino acids long. This CDR3 reads CASSSDSRGQPQHF. In DNA form, the CDR3 reads TGTGCCAGCAGCTCGGACAGCCGGGGACAGCCCCAGCATTTT.

A few counts support this clone. The chain joins TRBV5-6 to TRBJ1-1; D might be TRBD1 (6 bases). The CDR3 is 15 residues long. CDR1 is SGHDT and CDR2 is YYEEEE in the germline V gene. V was cut by 0 bases and J by 3 bases, with 12 bases left in between. Written as DNA, the CDR3 is TGTGCCAGCAGCTTGGTTGGGGCAGGGGACACTGAAGCTTTCTTT. This gives the protein CASSLVGAGDTEAFF.

The chain uses TRBV9 and TRBJ2-1, with TRBD2 matching 8 bases. This CDR3 comprises 16 residues. The V gene end was trimmed by 1 base and the J gene end by 0 bases; junction bases not matched to a gene: 3. Germline CDR1 reads SGDLS; CDR2 reads YYNGEE. The CDR3 sequence: CASSVLAGSSYNEQFF. CDR3 nucleotides: TGTGCCAGCAGCGTATTAGCGGGGAGCTCCTACAATGAGCAGTTCTTC.

This chain uses TRBV4-2 with TRBJ1-4; tentatively, D is TRBD1 (6 bases). The CDR3 totals 14 residues. Trimming pared 6 bases from V and 8 bases from J, leaving 16 bases between. Germline assignment: CDR1 LGHNA and CDR2 YNFKEQ. The CDR3 nucleotides are TGTGCCAGCAGAGGCGGGGGCGGGGAGGAAAAACTGTTTTTT. This sequence encodes CASRGGGGEEKLFF.

The chain couples TRBV6-6 to TRBJ1-2, with D uncertain. This CDR3 is built from 14 residues. V was pared by 0 bases and J by 11 bases, with 16 bases between. Germline assignment: CDR1 MNHNY and CDR2 SVGAGI (reference sequence). The CDR3 DNA reads TGTGCCAGCAGTTACTCTCGTCAATCGGGGTGGTACACCTTC. Translating it yields CASSYSRQSGWYTF.

V and J are TRBV6-1 and TRBJ1-4, with D possibly matching TRBD1 (6 bases). Trimming removed 2 bases from V and 11 bases from J, with 9 bases in between. CDR3 size: 12 residues. Germline lookup yields CDR1 MNHNS and CDR2 SASEGT. In nucleotides, the CDR3 is TGTGCCAGCAGTGAAAACAGGGTCAAACTGTTTTTT. It translates to CASSENRVKLFF.

The chain combines TRBV11-1 with TRBJ2-1; no definite D call. Trimming took off 4 bases at V and 4 bases at J, with 8 bases between the two ends. Looked up from germline, CDR1 is SGHAT and CDR2 is FQDESV (reference sequence). The CDR3 is made up of 13 amino acids. The CDR3 bases are TGTGCCAGCAGCTCCCAGGTATACAATGAGCAGTTCTTC. This translates into CASSSQVYNEQFF. Filled out from reference TRBV11-1 and TRBJ2-1, the complete variable domain reads EAEVAQSPRYKITEKSQAVAFWCDPISGHATLYWYRQILGQGPELLVQFQDESVVDDSQLPKDRFSAERLKGVDSTLKIQPAELGDSAMYLCASSSQVYNEQFFGPGTRLTVL.

This clone has a single count. This rearrangement joins TRBV4-1 to TRBJ1-1; tentatively, D is TRBD1 (5 bases). The CDR3 covers 13 residues. The V end was cut by 0 bases, the J end by 8 bases, with 10 bases between. The germline V gene encodes CDR1 MGHRA and CDR2 YSYEKL. CDR3 sequence (DNA): TGCGCCAGCAGCCAAGAGATCGGGGGGGAAGCTTTCTTT. This codes for CASSQEIGGEAFF.